Listed below are T cell receptor beta chains from one sample, sequenced in a study of Graves' ophthalmopathy and Graves' hyperthyroidism. MiXCR, run by TCRdb on the multiplex PCR reads, gives a single entry per CDR3 protein. The sample lists 360,000 or so distinct CDR3 sequences, about 16% occurring once. Sequencing input: peripheral blood. These receptors were collected from a woman aged 18-30 years with Graves' ophthalmopathy. Each CDR3 is given with its conserved first and last residue. A D gene is named only where the DNA matches it firmly. Clone size, where shown, is once, few, many, or a class for clones that have expanded.

J | D | V | size | CDR3 | DNA
TRBJ2-5 | NA | TRBV7-2 | many | CASSLVRLAQETQYF | TGTGCCAGCAGCTTAGTGCGGCTAGCCCAAGAGACCCAGTACTTC
TRBJ2-5 | NA | TRBV24-1 | many | CATSEYGIQETQYF | TGTGCCACCAGTGAATACGGAATCCAAGAGACCCAGTACTTC
TRBJ2-7 | NA | TRBV29-1 | many | CSVGLNLYEQYF | TGCAGCGTTGGGCTCAATTTATACGAGCAGTACTTC
TRBJ1-6 | NA | TRBV12-3/TRBV12-4 | NA | CASRGPLGNSPLHF | TGTGCCAGCAGGGGACCCCTGGGGAATTCACCCCTCCACTTT
TRBJ1-2 | NA | TRBV29-1 | NA | CSVDVGGSGYTF | TGCAGCGTTGACGTTGGGGGCAGTGGCTACACCTTC
TRBJ1-2 | NA | TRBV28 | many | CASSVTDSPYGYTF | TGTGCCAGCAGCGTGACGGACAGTCCCTATGGCTACACCTTC
TRBJ1-1 | TRBD1 | TRBV28 | many | CASSLYGTGTEAFF | TGTGCCAGCAGTTTATACGGGACAGGCACTGAAGCTTTCTTT
TRBJ2-7 | NA | TRBV6-5 | NA | CASSYAGEFYEQYF | TGTGCCAGCAGTTATGCAGGGGAGTTCTACGAGCAGTACTTC
TRBJ2-7 | TRBD1 | TRBV28 | many | CASSLRTGASYEQYF | TGTGCCAGCAGTTTACGGACAGGAGCCTCCTACGAGCAGTACTTC
TRBJ2-5 | NA | TRBV10-3 | many | CAIKVQLGETQYF | TGTGCCATCAAGGTACAGCTTGGAGAGACCCAGTACTTC
TRBJ1-2 | NA | TRBV6-1 | many | CASSEVWGYGYTF | TGTGCCAGCAGTGAAGTTTGGGGCTATGGCTACACCTTC
TRBJ2-4 | TRBD2 | TRBV20-1 | many | CSASSGSTKNIQYF | TGCAGTGCGAGTAGCGGGAGTACCAAAAACATTCAGTACTTC
TRBJ1-1 | NA | TRBV29-1 | many | CSVRHSPGEMRRNTEAFF | TGCAGCGTCCGACACTCTCCAGGGGAGATGAGAAGGAACACTGAAGCTTTCTTT
TRBJ1-1 | NA | TRBV6-5 | many | CASSYGDTEAFF | TGTGCCAGCAGTTACGGCGACACTGAAGCTTTCTTT
TRBJ2-7 | TRBD2 | TRBV12-3/TRBV12-4 | many | CASSILAGGFLSYEQYF | TGTGCCAGCAGTATCCTAGCGGGGGGATTCCTCTCCTACGAGCAGTACTTC
TRBJ1-3 | NA | TRBV7-2 | many | CASSFPDRPGNTIYF | TGTGCCAGCAGCTTCCCCGACAGGCCTGGAAACACCATATATTTT
TRBJ2-7 | NA | TRBV7-2 | many | CASSPEIKAYEQYF | TGTGCCAGCAGCCCAGAAATCAAGGCGTACGAGCAGTACTTC
TRBJ1-5 | NA | TRBV7-2 | many | CASSWGRGQPQHF | TGTGCCAGCAGCTGGGGGAGGGGCCAGCCCCAGCATTTT
TRBJ2-7 | NA | TRBV6-1 | many | CASRPRGAGVAHEQYF | TGTGCCAGCAGACCCCGGGGAGCAGGGGTGGCCCACGAGCAGTACTTC
TRBJ2-2 | TRBD1 | TRBV29-1 | few | CSAGTGGRGAGELFF | TGCAGCGCCGGGACAGGGGGCCGAGGGGCCGGGGAGCTGTTTTTT
TRBJ2-5 | TRBD1 | TRBV7-9 | many | CASSLDVGTGVETQYF | TGTGCCAGCAGCTTAGATGTCGGGACAGGGGTCGAGACCCAGTACTTC
TRBJ1-1 | TRBD1 | TRBV28 | many | CASSPLDRVGTEAFF | TGTGCCAGCAGTCCCCTGGACAGGGTGGGCACTGAAGCTTTCTTT
TRBJ2-5 | NA | TRBV7-3 | many | CASSLTGDRKTQYF | TGTGCCAGCAGCTTAACAGGGGATCGGAAGACCCAGTACTTC
TRBJ2-5 | NA | TRBV28 | many | CASSLIHGEETQYF | TGTGCCAGCAGTTTAATCCACGGGGAAGAGACCCAGTACTTC
TRBJ2-7 | TRBD2 | TRBV7-2 | many | CASSPRTSGRGEQYF | TGTGCCAGCAGCCCGCGGACTAGCGGGAGAGGCGAGCAGTACTTC
TRBJ2-5 | TRBD1 | TRBV27 | many | CASSRGGAPQETQYF | TGTGCCAGCAGTCGAGGGGGCGCGCCTCAAGAGACCCAGTACTTC
TRBJ1-1 | NA | TRBV6-5 | many | CASRQGRLDTEAFF | TGTGCCAGCAGGCAGGGTCGGCTCGACACTGAAGCTTTCTTT
TRBJ2-2 | NA | TRBV11-1 | many | CASSPQVNTGELFF | TGTGCCAGCAGCCCCCAGGTTAACACCGGGGAGCTGTTTTTT
TRBJ2-7 | TRBD1 | TRBV4-2 | many | CASSQTTQGVLSYEQYF | TGTGCCAGCAGCCAGACTACACAGGGGGTCCTTTCCTACGAGCAGTACTTC
TRBJ2-5 | NA | TRBV10-3 | many | CAIRDSGETQYF | TGTGCCATCAGGGACAGTGGAGAGACCCAGTACTTC
TRBJ2-5 | NA | TRBV6-2/TRBV6-3 | NA | CASRARDFKETQYF | TGTGCCAGCAGGGCAAGGGACTTTAAAGAGACCCAGTACTTC
TRBJ1-5 | NA | TRBV19 | NA | CASRRALRSNQPQHF | TGTGCCAGTAGGAGGGCTCTTCGGAGCAATCAGCCCCAGCATTTT
TRBJ2-7 | TRBD1 | TRBV19 | NA | CASSILGQDPYEQYF | TGTGCCAGTAGTATATTGGGACAGGATCCCTACGAGCAGTACTTC
TRBJ2-7 | TRBD2 | TRBV11-2 | few | CASSIGTSGGLSSYEQYF | TGTGCCAGCAGCATCGGGACTAGCGGGGGTCTAAGCTCCTACGAGCAGTACTTC
TRBJ1-1 | NA | TRBV3-1 | many | CASSQDTHRVGTEAFF | TGTGCCAGCAGCCAAGATACCCACAGGGTCGGCACTGAAGCTTTCTTT
TRBJ1-3 | NA | TRBV28 | many | CASVRDPGGNTIYF | TGTGCCAGCGTTCGCGATCCGGGTGGAAACACCATATATTTT
TRBJ1-1 | NA | TRBV15 | many | CATSRERRGEAFF | TGTGCCACCAGCAGAGAAAGGAGGGGTGAAGCTTTCTTT
TRBJ2-7 | NA | TRBV29-1 | many | CSVGQGWDYEQYF | TGCAGCGTTGGGCAGGGTTGGGACTACGAGCAGTACTTC
TRBJ1-1 | NA | TRBV5-1 | few | CASSGQGCGTEAFF | TGCGCCAGCAGCGGTCAGGGGTGTGGGACTGAAGCTTTCTTT
TRBJ1-3 | NA | TRBV12-3/TRBV12-4 | many | CASSLLRSGNTIYF | TGTGCCAGCAGTTTGCTCCGCTCTGGGAACACCATATATTTT
TRBJ1-6 | NA | TRBV28 | NA | CASSFMDNSPLHF | TGTGCCAGCAGTTTCATGGATAATTCACCCCTCCACTTT
TRBJ2-5 | TRBD1 | TRBV27 | many | CASSLGYWTGQETQYF | TGTGCCAGCAGTTTAGGATATTGGACAGGCCAAGAGACCCAGTACTTC
TRBJ2-5 | NA | TRBV13 | many | CASSLVWGSQETQYF | TGTGCCAGCAGCTTAGTGTGGGGCAGCCAAGAGACCCAGTACTTC
TRBJ1-1 | NA | TRBV7-2 | many | CASSHGALNTEAFF | TGTGCCAGCAGCCACGGGGCGCTGAACACTGAAGCTTTCTTT
TRBJ2-7 | NA | TRBV4-1 | many | CASKNVDTHEQYF | TGCGCCAGCAAGAATGTGGACACCCACGAGCAGTACTTC
TRBJ2-7 | NA | TRBV7-2 | many | CASSLERSYEQYF | TGTGCCAGCAGCTTGGAGCGGTCCTACGAGCAGTACTTC
TRBJ2-2 | NA | TRBV18 | few | CASSPGIDTGELFF | TGTGCCAGCTCACCAGGCATAGACACCGGGGAGCTGTTTTTT
TRBJ2-7 | TRBD1 | TRBV11-1 | many | CASSIGGSEQYF | TGTGCCAGCAGCATAGGGGGCAGCGAGCAGTACTTC
TRBJ2-7 | TRBD2 | TRBV10-3 | once | CAISAGTSGGTRSYEQYF | TGTGCCATCAGCGCCGGGACTAGCGGGGGGACGAGGTCCTACGAGCAGTACTTC